This TCR beta chain came from a study of blood T cell repertoires in COVID-19. Study as a whole: Material from acute and convalescent COVID-19 was sourced from the United States, Italy and Spain. T cells, B-cell-depleted T cells, or PBMCs supplied cDNA or gDNA.

A COVID-19 case had been met by exposed participants during the 2 weeks before study entry. Original processing notes: Estimated nucleated cell counts came from reference gene primer amplification. Measured with immunoSEQ multiplex PCR; TCRdb has only the in-frame clones, and not every one. V and J calls and clone size follow that table, whereas D and trimming were derived from the DNA. The top ten clones hold about 4.2% of a sample with around 320,000 clones, roughly nine tenths of them seen once. The CDR3 contains 17 residues. Per the germline V gene, CDR1 is SGHRS and CDR2 is YFSETQ. The V segment lost 4 bases and the J segment 1 base; nucleotides outside the gene matches: 11.

The rearrangement links TRBV5-1 to TRBJ2-3; 8 bases match TRBD2. The sequenced material came from PBMCs or T cells enriched from blood (not recorded which). The receptor's source is a woman aged 25 to 39 who had been exposed to COVID-19. The DNA for the CDR3 is TGCGCCAGCAGCCCACCCGATACTAGCGGAGGCACAGATACGCAGTATTTT. Its translation is CASSPPDTSGGTDTQYF.